In this sample, the clone carrying this T cell receptor (beta chain) turned up a few times. The source of the sample is a study of CD8 T cells in Susac syndrome. In germline, CDR1 is MNHEY, CDR2 SVGAGI. Trimming shortened V by 2 bases and J by 0 bases, and 10 bases separated the two germline ends. The CDR3 contains 15 residues. Reverse transcription of about 0.45 to 1 ug RNA was performed with random hexamers. From the immunoSEQ multiplex PCR reads, TCRdb called clonotypes with MiXCR, one entry per CDR3 protein. The sample lists about 400,000 distinct CDR3 sequences; around 85% were seen once. This clonotype was obtained from a human donor with multiple sclerosis. The chain combines TRBV6-5 with TRBJ1-1; D is perhaps TRBD1 (6 bases). Sequencing was performed on CD8+ T cells from PBMCs. CDR3 region: CASSYTGGLNTEAFF. In DNA form, the CDR3 reads TGTGCCAGCAGTTACACCGGGGGCTTGAACACTGAAGCTTTCTTT.